This is a list of T cell receptor beta chains from one sample in a study of T cell responses to AZD1222 COVID-19 vaccine. Some clones are missing from TCRdb's copy, which holds only in-frame ones; the method was immunoSEQ multiplex PCR. This table lists about 140,000 clones. The sequencing input was peripheral blood. Receptor source: an adult in good health. Each CDR3 is given with its conserved first and last residue. A D gene is named only where the DNA matches it firmly.

D gene	V gene	J gene	CDR3 DNA	CDR3 protein
.	TRBV18	TRBJ1-1	TGTGCCAGCTCACTGCTAAAATCGGACCGGTACACTGAAGCTTTCTTT	CASSLLKSDRYTEAFF
.	TRBV7-2	TRBJ1-1	TGTGCCAGCAGCCCTTTGGCGGCCGTGAACACTGAAGCTTTCTTT	CASSPLAAVNTEAFF
.	TRBV3-1/TRBV3-2	TRBJ1-5	TGTGCCAGCAGCCAAGTAGGGGCTCATCAGCCCCAGCATTTT	CASSQVGAHQPQHF
.	TRBV4-1	TRBJ1-5	TGCGCCAGCAGCATCAGGGGAAATCGGGATCAGCCCCAGCATTTT	CASSIRGNRDQPQHF
.	TRBV10-2	TRBJ1-6	TGCGCCAGCAGTGAGTGGTGGATCTCCTATAATTCACCCCTCCACTTT	CASSEWWISYNSPLHF
.	TRBV5-1	TRBJ2-5	TGCGCCAGCACCCGGTCGTTAGGGGAGACCCAGTACTTC	CASTRSLGETQYF
TRBD1	TRBV15	TRBJ1-5	TGTGCCACCAGCAGAGATCTGACAGGGGGCAGTTTTAGCAATCAGCCCCAGCATTTT	CATSRDLTGGSFSNQPQHF
.	TRBV19	TRBJ1-2	TGTGCCAGTAGTATGCCCCCGAGGCAGCCCAGCTACACCTTC	CASSMPPRQPSYTF
.	TRBV19	TRBJ1-2	TGTGCCAGTAGTATAAGTCGAGACTGGCGGGGCTCCCTGGGCTACACCTTC	CASSISRDWRGSLGYTF
.	TRBV2	TRBJ1-2	TGTGCCAGCAGTCAGGGTGTAGTGGGCTATGGCTACACCTTC	CASSQGVVGYGYTF
TRBD1	TRBV13	TRBJ2-3	TGTGCCAGCAGCTTAGTACAGGGGGTTTCCTCAGATACGCAGTATTTT	CASSLVQGVSSDTQYF
.	TRBV4-3	TRBJ2-3	TGCGCCAGCAGCCAAGAGCAGGGCTCAGATACGCAGTATTTT	CASSQEQGSDTQYF
.	TRBV5-1	TRBJ1-4	TGCGCCAGCAGCCCAGGGAATAATGAAAAACTGTTTTTT	CASSPGNNEKLFF
.	TRBV18	TRBJ1-4	TGTGCCAGCTCACTCGGACTGGGCGAAAAACTGTTTTTT	CASSLGLGEKLFF
TRBD1	TRBV15	TRBJ1-3	TGTGCCACCAGCCGCGACAGGGGACCTTCTGGAAACACCATATATTTT	CATSRDRGPSGNTIYF
.	TRBV27	TRBJ2-1	TGTGCCAGCAGTCTAAACCCTAGACTGAGGAATGAGCAGTTCTTC	CASSLNPRLRNEQFF
TRBD2	TRBV7-6	TRBJ2-7	TGTGCCAGCAGCTCGGGGGGGGGCTCGCCACCTTACGAGCAGTACTTC	CASSSGGGSPPYEQYF
.	TRBV6-5	TRBJ1-5	TGTGCCAGCAGTAATACAGGAGATCAGCCCCAGCATTTT	CASSNTGDQPQHF
TRBD1	TRBV10-3	TRBJ1-1	TGTGCCATCAAGTCAGGGGGTAGGGCTGAAGCTTTCTTT	CAIKSGGRAEAFF
.	TRBV30	TRBJ1-3	TGTGCCTGGAGTGTAGGCCGATCTGGAAACACCATATATTTT	CAWSVGRSGNTIYF
.	TRBV29-1	TRBJ1-4	TGCAGCGTTGAATTCACTAATGAAAAACTGTTTTTT	CSVEFTNEKLFF
.	TRBV3-1/TRBV3-2	TRBJ1-2	TGTGCCAGCAGCCAAGGGCAGGGCAGGTATGGCTACACCTTC	CASSQGQGRYGYTF
TRBD1	TRBV6-6	TRBJ1-1	TGTGCCAGCAGTCTGTTTCCCGGACAGGGCGGCGGCACTGAAGCTTTCTTT	CASSLFPGQGGGTEAFF
.	TRBV5-1	TRBJ1-2	TGCGCCAGCAGCTGGGGGCCGGACACGTTGCCTGGCTACACCTTC	CASSWGPDTLPGYTF
TRBD2	TRBV7-3	TRBJ2-3	TGTGCCAGCAGCTTAAGCGGGGGGCCAAACACAGATACGCAGTATTTT	CASSLSGGPNTDTQYF
TRBD1	TRBV7-9	TRBJ1-5	TGTGCCAGCAGCAAACAGGGGGCGCCGAATCAGCCCCAGCATTTT	CASSKQGAPNQPQHF
TRBD1	TRBV3-1/TRBV3-2	TRBJ2-7	TGTGCCAGCAGCCCCCGGATCGGGGGAGGACAGGGAAGTTACGAGCAGTACTTC	CASSPRIGGGQGSYEQYF
.	TRBV24-1	TRBJ1-4	TGTGCCAATCGGGGTCTCGGGGTAGGAAAACTGTTTTTT	CANRGLGVGKLFF
.	TRBV21-1	TRBJ1-5	TGTGCCAGCAGCAAGGGGGGAGTAGGGAATCAGCCCCAGCATTTT	CASSKGGVGNQPQHF
TRBD1	TRBV18	TRBJ1-4	TGTGCCAGCTCCCCGGGACAGGGTGGCGAAAAACTGTTTTTT	CASSPGQGGEKLFF
TRBD1	TRBV4-1	TRBJ2-3	TGCGCCAGCAGCCAAGACACAAGGCCGGGACAGGGGTTCGCAGATACGCAGTATTTT	CASSQDTRPGQGFADTQYF
TRBD1	TRBV5-4	TRBJ1-1	TGTGCCAGCAGCCTCGGACAGGGGGGGACTGAAGCTTTCTTT	CASSLGQGGTEAFF
.	TRBV5-1	TRBJ2-3	TGCGCCAGCAGCATCACCCAACTAGCCACAGATACGCAGTATTTT	CASSITQLATDTQYF